This section outlines one T cell receptor beta chain sequence together with its context. Its matching antigen is unknown. A single record per CDR3 protein comes from TCRdb applying MiXCR to the reads. The table includes roughly 720,000 distinct CDR3 sequences, about 40% detected once. The record originates from a study of T cell repertoires in cytomegalovirus infection. Study-level points and caveats: Individuals carrying CMV plus the relevant HLA were identified by cumulative frequency of public TCR beta families. CMV-specific TCR beta clonotypes restricted by HLA-C dominated the ex vivo response.

This clonotype was sampled from a human donor in good health (CMV status not recorded). Some clones in this sample may be carry-over from other donors' samples. Input material: PBMCs.

This CDR3 is CASSFWDQYNEQFF. Here the CDR3 DNA reads TGTGCCAGCAGCTTTTGGGACCAATACAATGAGCAGTTCTTC. This chain links TRBV5-8 with TRBJ2-1, with D possibly being TRBD1 or TRBD2 (5 bases each). The germline gives CDR1 SGHTS, CDR2 YDEGEE. CDR3 length: 14 residues. With 2 bases removed from V and 4 bases from J, the gap between germline ends came to 10 bases.